Shown below are 18 T cell receptor beta chains from a single sample sequenced in a study of T cell responses to AZD1222 COVID-19 vaccine. The method was immunoSEQ multiplex PCR; TCRdb's version includes in-frame clones alone and lacks a portion of them. The sample has 95,000 to 150,000 clones; more than 80% are singletons. Material: peripheral blood, obtained 28 days after the second AZD1222 dose. The receptors originated from an adult who received the AZD1222 COVID-19 vaccine.

This chain uses TRBV5-6 with TRBJ2-7; D is perhaps TRBD2 (5 bases). Germline V CDR1 and CDR2: SGHDT, YYEEEE. The CDR3 extends over 14 amino acids. V lost 3 bases and J lost 7, with 17 bases in between. CDR3 loop: CASSSDTWTWEQYF. Written as DNA, the CDR3 is TGTGCCAGCAGCTCCGACACGTGGACTTGGGAGCAGTACTTC.

This chain connects TRBV7-9 to TRBJ2-5; maybe TRBD1 (6 bases). Germline V gene lookup returns CDR1 SEHNR and CDR2 FQNEAQ (reference sequence). V was trimmed by 6 bases and J by 5 bases, leaving 16 bases between them. CDR3 length: 14 amino acids. The CDR3 here is CASSRTTGFETQYF. The CDR3 bases are TGTGCCAGCAGTCGGACCACAGGGTTTGAGACCCAGTACTTC.

Only one count was recorded for this clone. The chain couples TRBV27 to TRBJ1-1, with TRBD1 matching over 10 bases. Trimming at V came to 5 bases and at J to 5 bases, leaving 5 bases not matched to a gene. This CDR3 spans 14 amino acids. Germline-derived CDR1 and CDR2 are MNHEY and SMNVEV (reference sequence). CDR3 region: CASSQDRGTTEAFF. Written as DNA, the CDR3 is TGTGCCAGCAGTCAGGACAGGGGGACGACTGAAGCTTTCTTT.

The chain combines TRBV6-2 or TRBV6-3 with TRBJ1-2; 7 bases are a match to TRBD1. V gave up 6 bases and J gave up 5 bases; unmatched junction bases: 6. Germline V lookup: CDR1 MNHEY, CDR2 SVGEGT. This CDR3 contains 13 residues. The CDR3 nucleotides read TGTGCCAGCAGCGAGGGACAGATTTATGGCTACACCTTC. Its protein is CASSEGQIYGYTF.

Only one count was recorded for this clone. The chain uses TRBV3-1 (or the pseudogene TRBV3-2) and TRBJ1-2; D not resolved. V was pared by 1 base and J by 5 bases, with 14 bases between. This CDR3 is 15 amino acids long. Germline CDR1 LGHDT, CDR2 YNNKEL (reference sequence). The CDR3 spells CASSQGLPGRYGYTF. The CDR3 DNA is TGTGCCAGCAGCCAAGGGTTGCCCGGTCGGTATGGCTACACCTTC.

This clone was seen only a few times. J is TRBJ1-3 and V is TRBV19, with 8 bases matching TRBD1. J lost 2 bases, V lost 4 bases, and 1 base had no gene match. Germline loops: CDR1 LNHDA, CDR2 SQIVND (reference sequence). This CDR3 region has 14 residues. This CDR3 reads CASSKTGAGNTIYF. CDR3 DNA sequence: TGTGCCAGTAGTAAGACAGGGGCTGGAAACACCATATATTTT.

This chain uses TRBV6-5 with TRBJ2-3; 11 bases line up with TRBD2. This CDR3 is built from 16 residues. The V and J ends lost 0 bases and 2 bases, in that order; junction bases with no gene match: 1. CDR1 MNHEY and CDR2 SVGAGI come from the germline V gene. The CDR3 reads CASSYSTSGVTDTQYF. CDR3 bases: TGTGCCAGCAGTTACTCGACTAGCGGGGTCACAGATACGCAGTATTTT.

This clone was counted only a few times. The rearrangement joins TRBV7-8 to TRBJ1-2; 11 positions agree with TRBD1. This CDR3 has 15 amino acids. V was pared by 5 bases and J by 3 bases, with 5 bases of the junction left unmatched. Germline V CDR1 and CDR2: SGHVS, FQNEAQ. In DNA, the CDR3 is TGTGCCAGCAGCGCGGGGGACAGGGGGTACTATGGCTACACCTTC. Protein product: CASSAGDRGYYGYTF.

This chain uses TRBV3-1 (or the pseudogene TRBV3-2) with TRBJ1-1; tentative D call: TRBD1 (5 bases). This CDR3 region has 16 residues. The germline V gene encodes CDR1 LGHDT and CDR2 YNNKEL (reference sequence). With 4 bases removed from V and 2 bases from J, the gap between germline ends came to 17 bases. CDR3 DNA sequence: TGTGCCAGCAGCCCCCTATCGGGGACGCGTAACACTGAAGCTTTCTTT. Residues: CASSPLSGTRNTEAFF.

The CDR3 nucleotides read TGCGCCAGCAGCCCGGACGGTAATTCACCCCTCCACTTT. Protein sequence: CASSPDGNSPLHF. V usage is TRBV5-1 and J usage is TRBJ1-6, with no clear D. This CDR3 spans 13 amino acids. CDR1 and CDR2 from the germline V gene are SGHRS and YFSETQ. V lost 4 bases to trimming and J lost 6 bases, with 8 bases between them.

This clone was detected a few times. The chain joins TRBV5-1 to TRBJ1-3, with TRBD1 identical over 11 bases. This CDR3 is built from 17 residues. V lost 0 bases, J lost 4 bases, and 6 bases stayed unmatched. Germline-derived CDR1 and CDR2 are SGHRS and YFSETQ. The CDR3 protein is CASSLDGQGARGNTIYF. DNA for the CDR3: TGCGCCAGCAGCTTGGACGGACAGGGGGCGCGAGGAAACACCATATATTTT.

This clone was recorded only once. The chain has TRBV6-1 and TRBJ1-1; unclear D gene. The ends were cut back, 2 bases at V and 8 bases at J, with 15 bases in the middle. This CDR3 region has 14 residues. Germline V gives CDR1 MNHNS, CDR2 SASEGT. CDR3: CASSERWRTEEAFF. CDR3 DNA: TGTGCCAGCAGTGAAAGGTGGAGAACCGAAGAAGCTTTCTTT.

V and J are TRBV4-1 and TRBJ2-3; D gene ambiguous. Trimming left V 7 bases short and J 6 bases short, with 23 bases between. The CDR3 is 16 residues long. Germline CDR1 and CDR2: MGHRA and YSYEKL. CDR3 sequence reads: CASTELGRVLTDTQYF. DNA of the CDR3: TGCGCCAGCACCGAACTGGGAAGGGTTTTAACGGATACGCAGTATTTT.

The J gene is TRBJ2-5, the V gene TRBV9; 7 nucleotides line up with TRBD1. The V gene end was trimmed by 4 bases and the J gene end by 1 base; junction bases not matched to a gene: 4. The CDR3 length is 14 residues. Per the germline V gene, CDR1 is SGDLS and CDR2 is YYNGEE. The CDR3 DNA follows: TGTGCCAGCAGCCCCGGACAGGCCCAAGAGACCCAGTACTTC. Amino acids: CASSPGQAQETQYF.

This clone was seen only once. V gene TRBV30 combines with J gene TRBJ1-5, with D possibly matching TRBD1 (6 bases). Between the trimmed V and J ends, which lost 3 bases and 0 bases, there was a span of 18 bases. Germline CDR1 is GTSNPN and CDR2 is SVGIG (reference sequence). CDR3 length: 17 residues. Here the CDR3 reads CAWSSLPGAPSNQPQHF. CDR3 sequence (DNA): TGTGCCTGGAGCTCCCTCCCAGGGGCCCCTAGCAATCAGCCCCAGCATTTT.

This chain uses TRBV18 with TRBJ2-3; D gene unclear. Germline V CDR1 and CDR2: KGHSH, LQKENI. V gave up 4 bases and J gave up 0 bases, with 17 bases separating them. This CDR3 comprises 17 residues. CDR3 nucleotides: TGTGCCAGCTCACAGCTTAAGACGGCCTCTAGCACAGATACGCAGTATTTT. Residues: CASSQLKTASSTDTQYF. The full variable domain, in which reference TRBV18 and TRBJ2-3 provide the parts outside the CDR3, is NAGVMQNPRHLVRRRGQEARLRCSPMKGHSHVYWYRQLPEEGLKFMVYLQKENIIDESGMPKERFSAEFPKEGPSILRIQQVVRGDSAAYFCASSQLKTASSTDTQYFGPGTRLTVL.

The J gene is TRBJ2-1, the V gene TRBV7-9; D is possibly TRBD1 (6 bases). V dropped 7 bases and J dropped 5 bases, with 12 bases sitting between them. Germline CDR1 and CDR2: SEHNR and FQNEAQ (reference sequence). CDR3 length: 13 residues. The chain's CDR3 is CASTSGQNNEQFF. In DNA form, the CDR3 reads TGTGCCAGCACCTCTGGACAGAACAATGAGCAGTTCTTC.

The chain is built from TRBV19 and TRBJ1-6, with D possibly matching TRBD1 (6 bases). The CDR3 is 14 residues long. In germline, CDR1 is LNHDA, CDR2 SQIVND (reference sequence). The germline V and J ends were trimmed by 8 bases and 3 bases, with 11 bases remaining between them. This CDR3 reads CASGGGDYNSPLHF. The CDR3 nucleotides read TGTGCCAGTGGGGGCGGGGACTATAATTCACCCCTCCACTTT.